A selection of T cell receptor beta chains follows, all from one sample in a study of blood T cell repertoires in COVID-19. Some clones are missing from TCRdb's copy, which holds only in-frame ones; the method was immunoSEQ multiplex PCR. Among over 120,000 clones, over 70% were seen once, and the ten largest hold roughly 37%. The sequencing sample was made of peripheral blood. All receptors derive from a man aged 45 to 65 who had recovered from COVID-19. Both conserved end residues are part of each CDR3. Fields, in order: V gene, J gene, clone size, D gene, CDR3 DNA, CDR3 protein. The D gene is left open where the match is weak. A clone size is listed for some rows: how often the clone was seen (once, few, many), or a class if it is expanded.

TRBV4-2	TRBJ2-2	.	TRBD2	TGTGCCAGCAGCCAAAATATAGCGGGGAGCGCGAACACCGGGGAGCTGTTTTTT	CASSQNIAGSANTGELFF
TRBV7-9	TRBJ1-6	.	.	TGTGCCAGCAGCCTTAGAGCCGGACAGTATAATTCACCCCTCCACTTT	CASSLRAGQYNSPLHF
TRBV19	TRBJ1-4	.	.	TGTGCCAGTAGTACAGGGATAACTAATGAAAAACTGTTTTTT	CASSTGITNEKLFF
TRBV6-5	TRBJ2-1	.	.	TGTGCCAGCAGTTACCGGCAGGGGACCTACAATGAGCAGTTCTTC	CASSYRQGTYNEQFF
TRBV7-3	TRBJ1-6	.	.	TGTGCCAGCAGCTTAACGGGGGGACCGAGTAATTCACCCCTCCACTTT	CASSLTGGPSNSPLHF
TRBV7-2	TRBJ1-4	.	.	TGTGCCAGCAGCTTGTATATGACGGGAGGGAATGAAAAACTGTTTTTT	CASSLYMTGGNEKLFF
TRBV27	TRBJ2-7	.	TRBD2	TGTGCCAGCAGTGCGGGACTAGCGGGCTCCTACGAGCAGTACTTC	CASSAGLAGSYEQYF
TRBV3-1/TRBV3-2	TRBJ1-3	.	.	TGTGCCAGCAGCCAAGGGCGGGGCGGTGGAAACACCATATATTTT	CASSQGRGGGNTIYF
TRBV28	TRBJ2-1	.	TRBD2	TGTGCCAGCATCCTCGGAGGCGGGGGTTCCTACAATGAGCAGTTCTTC	CASILGGGGSYNEQFF
TRBV11-2	TRBJ1-3	few	TRBD1	TGTGCCAGCCGTCCTCCGGGACAGTCTCGAGGCACCATATATTTT	CASRPPGQSRGTIYF
TRBV4-1	TRBJ2-2	.	.	TGCGCCAGCAGCCGAGAAGGACAGCCGAACACCGGGGAGCTGTTTTTT	CASSREGQPNTGELFF
TRBV18	TRBJ1-1	few	.	TGTGCCAGCTCACCGCTGGACTCAGTGAACACTGAAGCTTTCTTT	CASSPLDSVNTEAFF
TRBV19	TRBJ2-2	.	TRBD2	TGTGCCAGTAGTCCGGGAAGTAGCGGGGGGACTAACACCGGGGAGCTGTTTTTT	CASSPGSSGGTNTGELFF
TRBV27	TRBJ1-2	.	.	TGTGCCAGCAGTTTAGGAGGAATCTATGGCTACACCTTC	CASSLGGIYGYTF
TRBV29-1	TRBJ1-1	.	TRBD1	TGCAGCGTCTGCCTAGGACAGGGCACTGAAGCTTTCTTT	CSVCLGQGTEAFF
TRBV6-5	TRBJ1-6	once	.	TGTGCCAGCAGTTCCACGACAGTCGGCACTTCACCCCTCCACTTT	CASSSTTVGTSPLHF
TRBV5-4	TRBJ2-7	.	TRBD1	TGTGCCAGCAGCTTGGCGGGACAGGGATTCTACGAGCAGTACTTC	CASSLAGQGFYEQYF